These T cell receptor beta chains were read from a single sample in a study of PD-1 blockade in classical Hodgkin lymphoma. Using immunoSEQ multiplex PCR, the repertoire was profiled, and TCRdb retains in-frame clones only, with some absent. Seen here are about 14,000 clones, 83% observed once, and the top ten hold roughly 21%. The sample here was peripheral blood mononuclear cells (PBMCs), taken at baseline. The receptor source for this set is a human donor with classical Hodgkin lymphoma. Each CDR3 is given with its conserved first and last residue. A D gene is named only where the DNA matches it firmly. Rows give clone size only sometimes, using once, few, many, or a class for an expanded clone.

v_gene: TRBV5-6; abundance: NA; j_gene: TRBJ2-1; d_gene: TRBD1; CDR3nt: TGTGCCAGCAGCTTATGGGACAGGGGCTACAATGAGCAGTTCTTC; CDR3aa: CASSLWDRGYNEQFF
v_gene: TRBV6-5; abundance: NA; j_gene: TRBJ1-3; d_gene: NA; CDR3nt: TGTGCCAGCAGGCGGGACACCAACTCTGGAAACACCATATATTTT; CDR3aa: CASRRDTNSGNTIYF
v_gene: TRBV7-6; abundance: NA; j_gene: TRBJ2-7; d_gene: TRBD1; CDR3nt: TGTGCCAGCAGCTTCGGAGACAGGGGGCGCGAGCAGTACTTC; CDR3aa: CASSFGDRGREQYF
v_gene: TRBV10-1; abundance: NA; j_gene: TRBJ2-1; d_gene: TRBD2; CDR3nt: TGCGCCAGCAGTGCTACTAGCGGGGGGTACAATGAGCAGTTCTTC; CDR3aa: CASSATSGGYNEQFF
v_gene: TRBV4-3; abundance: few; j_gene: TRBJ2-5; d_gene: TRBD2; CDR3nt: TGCGCCAGCAGCCAAGATCTCGTGAGCGGGGGCGGGACCCAGTACTTC; CDR3aa: CASSQDLVSGGGTQYF
v_gene: TRBV25-1; abundance: NA; j_gene: TRBJ1-2; d_gene: NA; CDR3nt: TGTGCCAGCAGTGAGCCTCAGGTTTATGGCTACACCTTC; CDR3aa: CASSEPQVYGYTF
v_gene: TRBV6-5; abundance: NA; j_gene: TRBJ2-5; d_gene: TRBD2; CDR3nt: TGTGCCAGCAGTTACGCGGGGGGGCAGGGGGTCGAGACCCAGTACTTC; CDR3aa: CASSYAGGQGVETQYF
v_gene: TRBV19; abundance: NA; j_gene: TRBJ1-6; d_gene: TRBD1; CDR3nt: TGTGCCAGTAGTACAGGGGGAAGCTGGAATTCACCCCTCCACTTT; CDR3aa: CASSTGGSWNSPLHF
v_gene: TRBV5-5; abundance: NA; j_gene: TRBJ2-2; d_gene: NA; CDR3nt: TGTGCCAGCAGCTTGGAGGGACTTAGTGGGCTGTTTTTT; CDR3aa: CASSLEGLSGLFF
v_gene: TRBV27; abundance: NA; j_gene: TRBJ1-1; d_gene: NA; CDR3nt: TGTGCCAGCAGTTTATGGGCGGAGGGGAGCAAGATGAACACTGAAGCTTTCTTT; CDR3aa: CASSLWAEGSKMNTEAFF
v_gene: TRBV29-1; abundance: few; j_gene: TRBJ2-1; d_gene: NA; CDR3nt: TGCAGCGTTGAGGGTGCGGGGAGCTCCTACAATGAGCAGTTCTTC; CDR3aa: CSVEGAGSSYNEQFF
v_gene: TRBV28; abundance: NA; j_gene: TRBJ2-5; d_gene: NA; CDR3nt: TGTGCCAGCAGTGTACAGGGTGGGGAGACCCAGTACTTC; CDR3aa: CASSVQGGETQYF
v_gene: TRBV18; abundance: NA; j_gene: TRBJ1-3; d_gene: NA; CDR3nt: TGTGCCAGCTCAGTGGACCCTGGAAACACCATATATTTT; CDR3aa: CASSVDPGNTIYF
v_gene: TRBV5-1; abundance: NA; j_gene: TRBJ1-2; d_gene: NA; CDR3nt: TGCGCCAGCAGCGGAAGACCTGCCAACTATGGCTACACCTTC; CDR3aa: CASSGRPANYGYTF
v_gene: TRBV5-8; abundance: NA; j_gene: TRBJ1-2; d_gene: TRBD1; CDR3nt: TGTGCCAGCAGCCCCACTGGGACAGCGATTAACTATGGCTACACCTTC; CDR3aa: CASSPTGTAINYGYTF
v_gene: TRBV7-2; abundance: NA; j_gene: TRBJ1-1; d_gene: NA; CDR3nt: TGTGCCAGCAGAGAGTCTCACACTGAAGCTTTCTTT; CDR3aa: CASRESHTEAFF
v_gene: TRBV28; abundance: NA; j_gene: TRBJ1-3; d_gene: NA; CDR3nt: TGTGCCAGCAGACTTTCACCGGACACCATATATTTT; CDR3aa: CASRLSPDTIYF
v_gene: TRBV28; abundance: NA; j_gene: TRBJ2-5; d_gene: NA; CDR3nt: TGTGCCAGCAGGTCGGCGGGACAACTAGAGACCCAGTACTTC; CDR3aa: CASRSAGQLETQYF
v_gene: TRBV10-3; abundance: NA; j_gene: TRBJ1-2; d_gene: NA; CDR3nt: TGTGCCATCAGTGACCAGGGAGTCCCCTATGGCTACACCTTC; CDR3aa: CAISDQGVPYGYTF
v_gene: TRBV4-2; abundance: NA; j_gene: TRBJ2-7; d_gene: NA; CDR3nt: TGTGCCAGCAGCCGGGACTCCGGGACTCCCTCCTACGAGCAGTACTTC; CDR3aa: CASSRDSGTPSYEQYF
v_gene: TRBV2; abundance: NA; j_gene: TRBJ2-1; d_gene: TRBD2; CDR3nt: TGTGCCAGCAGCGAAGCCCTACTTAGCGGGGGGTCCTACAATGAGCAGTTCTTC; CDR3aa: CASSEALLSGGSYNEQFF
v_gene: TRBV29-1; abundance: NA; j_gene: TRBJ1-2; d_gene: NA; CDR3nt: TGCAGCGGCTCCCGGGACACTAACTATGGCTACACCTTC; CDR3aa: CSGSRDTNYGYTF
v_gene: TRBV29-1; abundance: NA; j_gene: TRBJ2-5; d_gene: NA; CDR3nt: TGCAGCGCGACAGCTTACCAAGAGACCCAGTACTTC; CDR3aa: CSATAYQETQYF
v_gene: TRBV6-5; abundance: NA; j_gene: TRBJ1-1; d_gene: NA; CDR3nt: TGTGCCAGCAGTTACTCGTCCAGGGACACTGAAGCTTTCTTT; CDR3aa: CASSYSSRDTEAFF
v_gene: TRBV9; abundance: NA; j_gene: TRBJ1-2; d_gene: NA; CDR3nt: TGTGCCAGCAGCGTAAGCATTCATGGCTACACCTTC; CDR3aa: CASSVSIHGYTF
v_gene: TRBV6-6; abundance: NA; j_gene: TRBJ1-1; d_gene: NA; CDR3nt: TGTGCCAGCAGTGACAAAAATGTAGGGGAAGCTTTCTTT; CDR3aa: CASSDKNVGEAFF
v_gene: TRBV7-2; abundance: once; j_gene: TRBJ1-3; d_gene: NA; CDR3nt: TGTGCCAGCAGCCCAGGGCTGGCCTACTCTGGAAACACCATATATTTT; CDR3aa: CASSPGLAYSGNTIYF
v_gene: TRBV19; abundance: NA; j_gene: TRBJ2-3; d_gene: NA; CDR3nt: TGTGCCAGTAGTATAGGATCTCCTATCGGGGATACGCAGTATTTT; CDR3aa: CASSIGSPIGDTQYF
v_gene: TRBV28; abundance: NA; j_gene: TRBJ1-1; d_gene: NA; CDR3nt: TGTGCCAGCAGTTCCCCCGGGACACTGAACACTGAAGCTTTCTTT; CDR3aa: CASSSPGTLNTEAFF
v_gene: TRBV5-1; abundance: NA; j_gene: TRBJ1-2; d_gene: NA; CDR3nt: TGCGCCAGCAGCCTGGACCTGGGCGGCTACACCTTC; CDR3aa: CASSLDLGGYTF
v_gene: TRBV27; abundance: NA; j_gene: TRBJ1-2; d_gene: TRBD1; CDR3nt: TGTGCCAGCAGTGACGGAACGGGACAGGGGGCGAACTATGGCTACACCTTC; CDR3aa: CASSDGTGQGANYGYTF
v_gene: TRBV7-9; abundance: NA; j_gene: TRBJ1-2; d_gene: NA; CDR3nt: TGTGCCAGCAGCTTTCCATTGACAGTTAACTATGGCTACACCTTC; CDR3aa: CASSFPLTVNYGYTF
v_gene: TRBV15; abundance: NA; j_gene: TRBJ1-1; d_gene: TRBD1; CDR3nt: TGTGCCACCAGCCTAGACAGGGGCCGGATCACTGAAGCTTTCTTT; CDR3aa: CATSLDRGRITEAFF
v_gene: TRBV19; abundance: NA; j_gene: TRBJ1-6; d_gene: NA; CDR3nt: TGTGCCAGTAGTTCCGCCCTGTCGACACAAGACACCTATAATTCACCCCTCCACTTT; CDR3aa: CASSSALSTQDTYNSPLHF
v_gene: TRBV6-5; abundance: NA; j_gene: TRBJ1-1; d_gene: TRBD1; CDR3nt: TGTGCCAGCCGACTCGACAGGGGGTACGTTGAAGCTTTCTTT; CDR3aa: CASRLDRGYVEAFF
v_gene: TRBV6-4; abundance: NA; j_gene: TRBJ2-2; d_gene: NA; CDR3nt: TGTGCCAGCAGCCAGGGCGGGGAGCTGTTTTTT; CDR3aa: CASSQGGELFF
v_gene: TRBV7-3; abundance: once; j_gene: TRBJ2-2; d_gene: TRBD1; CDR3nt: TGTGCCAGCAGCAACAACCCGGGACAGGGGGCTGCCGGGGAGCTGTTTTTT; CDR3aa: CASSNNPGQGAAGELFF
v_gene: TRBV25-1; abundance: few; j_gene: TRBJ1-6; d_gene: TRBD1; CDR3nt: TGTGCCAGCAGGGACAGGGTGAATTCACCCCTCCACTTT; CDR3aa: CASRDRVNSPLHF
v_gene: TRBV7-9; abundance: once; j_gene: TRBJ1-6; d_gene: TRBD1; CDR3nt: TGTGCCAGCAGCTGGGACAGTGTCCTTTCACCCCTCCACTTT; CDR3aa: CASSWDSVLSPLHF
v_gene: TRBV6-6; abundance: NA; j_gene: TRBJ2-7; d_gene: NA; CDR3nt: TGTGCCAGCAGTTACCATGACAGACCCTACGAGCAGTACTTC; CDR3aa: CASSYHDRPYEQYF